The 9 T cell receptor beta chains presented below share a single source sample, sequenced in a study of Ad26.COV2.S vaccination and SARS-CoV-2 variants. Treatment noted: approximately 18 received Ad26.COV2.S at low or high dose, single or two shots; several received placebo; per-sample allocation not given. After the first vaccine or placebo injection, samples were drawn on day 63. Using immunoSEQ multiplex PCR, the repertoire was profiled, and TCRdb retains in-frame clones only, with some absent. The sample has approximately 420,000 clones; 75% to 90% are singletons. The source material was peripheral blood, sampled in a trial of Ad26.COV2.S vaccine versus placebo. Receptor source: a person aged 18 to 59 who received the Ad26.COV2.S COVID-19 vaccine or a placebo.

The gene calls are TRBV19 and TRBJ2-2; no definite D call. V gave up 6 bases and J gave up 2 bases, with 7 bases separating them. Germline V gene lookup returns CDR1 LNHDA and CDR2 SQIVND (reference sequence). The CDR3 runs to 13 residues. Here the CDR3 reads CASRRLNTGELFF. CDR3 nucleotide sequence: TGTGCCAGTAGGCGCTTAAACACCGGGGAGCTGTTTTTT.

The chain has TRBV6-6 and TRBJ1-4; D uncertain. There are 14 residues in the CDR3. Trimming removed 5 bases from V and 0 bases from J, with 7 bases in between. The germline V gene has CDR1 MNHNY and CDR2 SVGAGI (reference sequence). As DNA, the CDR3 is TGTGCCAGCAGTCACTTATCAACTAATGAAAAACTGTTTTTT. It is translated as CASSHLSTNEKLFF.

This clone was counted once. The chain carries TRBV27 and TRBJ2-2; D is undetermined. Germline loops: CDR1 MNHEY, CDR2 SMNVEV (reference sequence). This CDR3 is built from 14 residues. Trimming removed 4 bases at V and 5 bases at J, with 11 bases between. CDR3 loop: CASSSGSRTGELFF. DNA of the CDR3: TGTGCCAGCAGTTCCGGATCTAGGACCGGGGAGCTGTTTTTT.

The V call is TRBV19, the J call TRBJ1-5; D unresolved. This CDR3 is 13 amino acids long. Germline-derived CDR1 and CDR2 are LNHDA and SQIVND (reference sequence). Trimming shortened V by 2 bases and J by 5 bases, and 7 bases separated the two germline ends. CDR3 nucleotides: TGTGCCAGTAGTATAAACAGAGATCAGCCCCAGCATTTT. It translates to CASSINRDQPQHF.

The V call is TRBV6-1, the J call TRBJ1-2, with a weak D call TRBD1 (6 bases). V was shortened by 0 bases and J by 5 bases, with 16 bases between the two germline ends. Germline loops: CDR1 MNHNS, CDR2 SASEGT. The CDR3 runs 16 residues. In DNA form, the CDR3 reads TGTGCCAGCAGTGAAGCGCCAGGGGAAACCCATTATGGCTACACCTTC. It translates to CASSEAPGETHYGYTF.

CDR3 region: CASSLGDIAPNEKLFF. The CDR3 nucleotides read TGTGCCAGCAGCTTAGGGGACATTGCACCTAATGAAAAACTGTTTTTT. The chain links TRBV7-9 to TRBJ1-4, with D maybe TRBD1 (6 bases). The V gene's germline CDR1 is SEHNR and CDR2 FQNEAQ (reference sequence). The CDR3 runs to 16 residues. The ends were cut back, 1 base at V and 3 bases at J, with 12 bases in the middle.

The chain couples TRBV5-4 to TRBJ1-2; 9 nucleotides agree with TRBD1. The V gene's germline CDR1 is SGHNT and CDR2 YYREEE (reference sequence). This CDR3 contains 13 residues. V lost 4 bases to trimming and J lost 6 bases; unmatched junction nucleotides: 4. The CDR3 DNA follows: TGTGCCAGCAGCACCGGGACAGGGCATGGCTACACCTTC. It translates to CASSTGTGHGYTF.

This sequence joins TRBV7-2 and TRBJ2-2, with D possibly being TRBD1 (6 bases). The CDR3 is 15 residues long. Germline V gene sequence: CDR1 SGHTA, CDR2 FQGNSA. Trimming removed 5 bases at V and 7 bases at J, with 17 bases between. CDR3: CASSIQQGLSGELFF. The CDR3 coding sequence is TGTGCCAGCAGCATTCAACAGGGTCTAAGCGGGGAGCTGTTTTTT. The entire variable domain, with the rest obtained from reference TRBV7-2 and TRBJ2-2, is as follows: GAGVSQSPSNKVTEKGKDVELRCDPISGHTALYWYRQSLGQGLEFLIYFQGNSAPDKSGLPSDRFSAERTGGSVSTLTIQRTQQEDSAVYLCASSIQQGLSGELFFGEGSRLTVL.

This clone was recorded at least ten times. The J gene is TRBJ2-3, the V gene TRBV3-1 (or the pseudogene TRBV3-2); 10 bases align to TRBD2. The germline CDR1 and CDR2 sequences are LGHDT and YNNKEL (reference sequence). The trim removed 3 bases at V and 7 bases at J, leaving 10 bases unmatched. The CDR3 is 16 residues long. DNA for the CDR3: TGTGCCAGCAGCCATCCTGGACTAGCGGCAGGGAATACGCAGTATTTT. Its protein is CASSHPGLAAGNTQYF.